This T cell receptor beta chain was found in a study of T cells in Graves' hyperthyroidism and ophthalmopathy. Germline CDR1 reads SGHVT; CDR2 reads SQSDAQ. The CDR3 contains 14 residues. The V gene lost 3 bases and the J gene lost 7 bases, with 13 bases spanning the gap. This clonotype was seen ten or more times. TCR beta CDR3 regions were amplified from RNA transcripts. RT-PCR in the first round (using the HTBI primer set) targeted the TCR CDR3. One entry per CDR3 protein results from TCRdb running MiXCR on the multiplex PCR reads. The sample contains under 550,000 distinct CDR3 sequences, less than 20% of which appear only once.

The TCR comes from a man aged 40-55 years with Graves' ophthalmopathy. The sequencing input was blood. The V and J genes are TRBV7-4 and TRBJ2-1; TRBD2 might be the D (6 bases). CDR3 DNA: TGTGCCAGCAGCTTTAGCGGAGGGCCGAATGAGCAGTTCTTC. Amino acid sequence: CASSFSGGPNEQFF.